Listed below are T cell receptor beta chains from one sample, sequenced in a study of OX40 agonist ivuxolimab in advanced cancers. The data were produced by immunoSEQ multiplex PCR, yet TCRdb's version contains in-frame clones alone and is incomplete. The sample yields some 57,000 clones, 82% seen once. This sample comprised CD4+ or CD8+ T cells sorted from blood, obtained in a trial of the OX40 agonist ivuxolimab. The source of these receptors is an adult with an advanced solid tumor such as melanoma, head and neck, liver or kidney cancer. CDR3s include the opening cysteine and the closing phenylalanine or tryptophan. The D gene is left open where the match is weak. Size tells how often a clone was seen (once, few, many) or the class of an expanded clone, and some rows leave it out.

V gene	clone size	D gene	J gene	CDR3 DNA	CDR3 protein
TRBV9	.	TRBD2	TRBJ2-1	TGTGCCAGCAGCCTAACTGCTAGCGGGCACGTCCGGCGCTCCTACAATGAGCAGTTCTTC	CASSLTASGHVRRSYNEQFF
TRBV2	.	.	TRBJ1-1	TGTGCCAGCCGCAGGGTTCTCACTGAAGCTTTCTTT	CASRRVLTEAFF
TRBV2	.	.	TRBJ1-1	TGTGCCAGCCTTCGGGGTTCTGGAATGAACACTGAAGCTTTCTTT	CASLRGSGMNTEAFF
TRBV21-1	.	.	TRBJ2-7	TGTGCCACCAGTCGCGCGCAGTACTTC	CATSRAQYF
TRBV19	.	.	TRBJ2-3	TGTGCCAGTACCTTCTCAAATCGGGTTGGTACGCAGTATTTT	CASTFSNRVGTQYF
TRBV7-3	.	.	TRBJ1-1	TGTGCCAGCAGACCCACAATGAACACTGAAGCTTTCTTT	CASRPTMNTEAFF
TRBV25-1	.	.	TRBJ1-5	TGTGCCAGCGAAGACAGCTCGAACGATCAGCCCCAGCATTTT	CASEDSSNDQPQHF
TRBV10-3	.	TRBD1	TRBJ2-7	TGTGCCATCAGTAGGGACAGGGGGCCTAGCGAGCAGTACTTC	CAISRDRGPSEQYF
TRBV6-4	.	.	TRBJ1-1	TGTGCCAGCAGTGACTCGAATAGGCCCACTGAAGCTTTCTTT	CASSDSNRPTEAFF
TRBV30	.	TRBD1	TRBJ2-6	TGTGCCTGGAACGGACAGGGGGCTTCTGGGGCCAACGTCCTGACTTTC	CAWNGQGASGANVLTF
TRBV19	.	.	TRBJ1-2	TGTGCCACCCAACCTACAGGGATTTCTAACTATGGCTACACCTTC	CATQPTGISNYGYTF
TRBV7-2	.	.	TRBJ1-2	TGTGCCAGCAGCCTGCGGGGGTCGGGGTCTGATGGGGGCTACACCTTC	CASSLRGSGSDGGYTF
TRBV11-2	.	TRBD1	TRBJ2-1	TGTGCCAGCAGACGGACAGGGGGCCCTGTGGACAATGAGCAGTTCTTC	CASRRTGGPVDNEQFF
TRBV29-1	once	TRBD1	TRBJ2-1	TGCAGCGTCGGGACAGGGTATAATGAGCAGTTCTTC	CSVGTGYNEQFF
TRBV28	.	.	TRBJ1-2	TGTGCCAGCAACTATGGGGGGTGGAATGGCTACACCTTC	CASNYGGWNGYTF
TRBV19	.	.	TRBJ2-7	TGTGCCAGTAGTAATCAGGGGTCATCCTACGAGCAGTACTTC	CASSNQGSSYEQYF
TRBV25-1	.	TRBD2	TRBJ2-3	TGTGCCAGCAGTGAGTATTTCAGCGGGAGCACAGATACACAGTATTTT	CASSEYFSGSTDTQYF
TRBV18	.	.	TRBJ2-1	TGTGCCAGCTCACCGGGGGACAATGAGCAGTTCTTC	CASSPGDNEQFF
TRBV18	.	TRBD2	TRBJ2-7	TGTGCCAGCTCAGCTACTAGCGGCTCCTACGAGCAGTACTTC	CASSATSGSYEQYF
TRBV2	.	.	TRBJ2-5	TGTGCCAGCAGTTCTCCCCCAGGGCCCTTTCAAGAGACCCAGTACTTC	CASSSPPGPFQETQYF
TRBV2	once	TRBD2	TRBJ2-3	TGTGCCAGCAGTGAGCTAGCGGGAGTAATTAGCACAGATACGCAGTATTTT	CASSELAGVISTDTQYF
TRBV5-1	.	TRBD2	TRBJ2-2	TGCGCCAGCAGCGCCAGCGGGGGTGGAACCGGGGAGCTGTTTTTT	CASSASGGGTGELFF
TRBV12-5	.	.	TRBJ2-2	TGTGCTAGTGGTTCGGTGCCCTTGGACTCTGGGATTACCGGGGAGCTGTTTTTT	CASGSVPLDSGITGELFF
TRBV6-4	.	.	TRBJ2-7	TGTGCCAGCAGTGACTCTCAGGGAAGGAGTTACGAGCAGTACTTC	CASSDSQGRSYEQYF
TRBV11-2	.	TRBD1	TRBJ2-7	TGTGCCAGCAGCCCGATGACAGGGTACCACGAGCAGTACTTC	CASSPMTGYHEQYF
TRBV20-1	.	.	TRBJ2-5	TGCAGTGCTAGACTAGGGGCCCAGTACTTC	CSARLGAQYF
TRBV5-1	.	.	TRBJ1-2	TGCGCCAGCAGCTTGGCGGCAGGAGCTAACTATGGCTACACCTTC	CASSLAAGANYGYTF
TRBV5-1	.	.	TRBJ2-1	TGCGCCAGCAGCTTGGGGAGTCAGACCTACAATGAGCAGTTCTTC	CASSLGSQTYNEQFF
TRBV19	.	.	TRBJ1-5	TGTGCCAGTACCGCGGGGCCGGGTGGCAATCAGCCCCAGCATTTT	CASTAGPGGNQPQHF
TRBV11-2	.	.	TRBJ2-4	TGTGCCAGCAGCCCAGCTCGGTTGGAAAACATTCAGTACTTC	CASSPARLENIQYF
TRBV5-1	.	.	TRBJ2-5	TGCGCCAGCAGCTTGGTTCAGGGGGGAAAAGAGACCCAGTACTTC	CASSLVQGGKETQYF
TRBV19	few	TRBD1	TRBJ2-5	TGTGCCAGTGGGAGGACAGGGGGCTCAGAGACCCAGTACTTC	CASGRTGGSETQYF
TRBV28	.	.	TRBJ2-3	TGTGCCAGCAGTCTTCCCCCCACAGATACGCAGTATTTT	CASSLPPTDTQYF
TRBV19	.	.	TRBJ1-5	TGTGCCAGTAGTAGGTCAGAGCAGCCCCAGCATTTT	CASSRSEQPQHF
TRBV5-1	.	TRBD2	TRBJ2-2	TGCGCCAGCAGCTTCCTAGCGGGAGGCGGTACCGGGGAGCTGTTTTTT	CASSFLAGGGTGELFF
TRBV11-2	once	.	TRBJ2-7	TGTGCCAGCAGCTTGCCAGGGGATGACGAGCAGTACTTC	CASSLPGDDEQYF
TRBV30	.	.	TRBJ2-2	TGTGCCTGGAGTGTAAGCGCCCTCACCGGGGAGCTGTTTTTT	CAWSVSALTGELFF
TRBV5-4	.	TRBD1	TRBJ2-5	TGTGCCAGCAGCTCATTGCAGGGGGCTGGAGAGACCCAGTACTTC	CASSSLQGAGETQYF
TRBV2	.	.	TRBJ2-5	TGTGCCACAAAAAGCGGACCCAACGCAGAGACCCAGTACTTC	CATKSGPNAETQYF
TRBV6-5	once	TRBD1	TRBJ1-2	TGTGCCAGCAGCCGACAGGGATCCTACTATGGCTACACCTTC	CASSRQGSYYGYTF
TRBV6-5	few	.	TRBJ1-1	TGTGCCAGCAGCCGATTGAACACTGAAGCTTTCTTT	CASSRLNTEAFF
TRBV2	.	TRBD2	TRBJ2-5	TGTGCCAGCAGCCCCGGGACTAGCGGGGGTGGCCTTGAGACCCAGTACTTC	CASSPGTSGGGLETQYF
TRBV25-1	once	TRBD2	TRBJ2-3	TGTGCCAGCAGTACTCTCGGGGGGTTCACAGATACGCAGTATTTT	CASSTLGGFTDTQYF
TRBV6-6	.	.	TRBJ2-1	TGTGCCAGCAGTTCCCGTGATGAGCAGTTCTTC	CASSSRDEQFF
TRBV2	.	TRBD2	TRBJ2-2	TGTGCCAGCTCAATTTTCGGCGGGAGGGCTATCGGGGAGCTGTTTTTT	CASSIFGGRAIGELFF
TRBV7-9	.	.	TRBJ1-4	TGTGCCAGCAGCTTAGCCGGCGGAAAACTGTTTTTT	CASSLAGGKLFF